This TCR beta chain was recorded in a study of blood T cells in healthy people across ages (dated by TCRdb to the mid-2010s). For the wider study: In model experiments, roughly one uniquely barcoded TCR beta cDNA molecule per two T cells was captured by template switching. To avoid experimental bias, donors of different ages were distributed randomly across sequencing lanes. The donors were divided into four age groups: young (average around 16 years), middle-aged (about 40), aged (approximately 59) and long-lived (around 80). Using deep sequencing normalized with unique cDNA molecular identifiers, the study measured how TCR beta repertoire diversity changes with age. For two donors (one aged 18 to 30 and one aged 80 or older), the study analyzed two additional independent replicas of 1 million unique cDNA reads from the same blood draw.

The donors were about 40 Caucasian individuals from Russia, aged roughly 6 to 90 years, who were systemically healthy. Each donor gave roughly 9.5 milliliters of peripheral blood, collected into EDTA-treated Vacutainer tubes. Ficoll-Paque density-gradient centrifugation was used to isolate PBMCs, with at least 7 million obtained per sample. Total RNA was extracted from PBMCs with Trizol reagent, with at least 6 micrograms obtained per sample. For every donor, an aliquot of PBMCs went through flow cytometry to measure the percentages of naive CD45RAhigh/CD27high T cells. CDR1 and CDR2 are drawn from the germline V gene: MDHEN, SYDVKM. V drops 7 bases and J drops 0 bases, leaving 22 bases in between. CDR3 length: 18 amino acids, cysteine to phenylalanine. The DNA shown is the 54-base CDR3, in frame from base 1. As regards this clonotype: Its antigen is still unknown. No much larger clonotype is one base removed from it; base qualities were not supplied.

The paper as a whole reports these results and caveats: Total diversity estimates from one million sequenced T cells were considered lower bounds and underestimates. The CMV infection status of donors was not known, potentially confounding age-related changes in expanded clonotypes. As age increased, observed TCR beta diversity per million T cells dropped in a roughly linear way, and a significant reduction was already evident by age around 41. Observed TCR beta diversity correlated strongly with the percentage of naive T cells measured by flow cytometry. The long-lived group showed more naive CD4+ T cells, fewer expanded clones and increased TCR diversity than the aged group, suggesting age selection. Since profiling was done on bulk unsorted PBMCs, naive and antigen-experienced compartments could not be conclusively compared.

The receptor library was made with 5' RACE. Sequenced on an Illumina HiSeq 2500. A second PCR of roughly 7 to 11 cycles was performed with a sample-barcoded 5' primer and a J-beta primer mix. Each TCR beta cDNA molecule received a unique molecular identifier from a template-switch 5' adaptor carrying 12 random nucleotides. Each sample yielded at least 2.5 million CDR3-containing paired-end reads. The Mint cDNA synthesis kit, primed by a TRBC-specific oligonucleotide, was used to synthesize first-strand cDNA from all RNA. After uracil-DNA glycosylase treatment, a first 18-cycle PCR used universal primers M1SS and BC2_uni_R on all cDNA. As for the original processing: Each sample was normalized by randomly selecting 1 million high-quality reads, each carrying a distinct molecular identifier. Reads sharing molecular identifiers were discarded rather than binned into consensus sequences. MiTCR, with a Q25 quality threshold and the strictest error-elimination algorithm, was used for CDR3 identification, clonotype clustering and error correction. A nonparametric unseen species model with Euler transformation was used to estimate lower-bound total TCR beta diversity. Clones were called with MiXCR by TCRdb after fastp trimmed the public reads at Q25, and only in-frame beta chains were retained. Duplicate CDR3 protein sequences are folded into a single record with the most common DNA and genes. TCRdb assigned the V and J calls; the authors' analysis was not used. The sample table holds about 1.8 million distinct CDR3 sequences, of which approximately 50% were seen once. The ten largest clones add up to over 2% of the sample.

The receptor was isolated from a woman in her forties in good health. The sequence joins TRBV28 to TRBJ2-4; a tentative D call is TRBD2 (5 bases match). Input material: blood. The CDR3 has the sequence CASTSLMSGFRAKNIQYF. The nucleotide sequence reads TGTGCCAGCACCTCCCTGATGTCGGGGTTTCGAGCCAAAAACATTCAGTACTTC.